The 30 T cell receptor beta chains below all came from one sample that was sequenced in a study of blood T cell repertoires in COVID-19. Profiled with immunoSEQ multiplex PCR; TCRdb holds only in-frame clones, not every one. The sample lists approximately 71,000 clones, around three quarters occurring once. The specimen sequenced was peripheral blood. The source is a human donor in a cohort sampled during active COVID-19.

CDR3 bases: TGTGCCAGCAGTAAAGCACTAGCGGGAGTCGACGAGCAGTACTTC. This encodes CASSKALAGVDEQYF. The chain is built from TRBV6-2 or TRBV6-3 and TRBJ2-7; TRBD2 aligns across 11 bases. The CDR3 is 15 residues long. The germline gives CDR1 MNHEY, CDR2 SVGEGT. After removal of 5 bases from V and 5 bases from J, the junction contained 8 bases not matched to a gene.

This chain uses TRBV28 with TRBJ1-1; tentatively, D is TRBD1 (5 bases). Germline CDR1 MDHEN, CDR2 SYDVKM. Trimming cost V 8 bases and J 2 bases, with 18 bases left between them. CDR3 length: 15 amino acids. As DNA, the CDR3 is TGTGCCAGCGGGGGGAGGTACAGCTCTAACACTGAAGCTTTCTTT. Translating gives CASGGRYSSNTEAFF.

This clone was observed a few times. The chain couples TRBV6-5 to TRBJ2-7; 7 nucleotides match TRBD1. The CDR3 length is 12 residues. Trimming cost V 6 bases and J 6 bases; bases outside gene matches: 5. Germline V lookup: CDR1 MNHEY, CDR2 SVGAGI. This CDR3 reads CASSRGSREQYF. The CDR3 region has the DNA TGTGCCAGCAGCAGGGGGTCCCGCGAGCAGTACTTC.

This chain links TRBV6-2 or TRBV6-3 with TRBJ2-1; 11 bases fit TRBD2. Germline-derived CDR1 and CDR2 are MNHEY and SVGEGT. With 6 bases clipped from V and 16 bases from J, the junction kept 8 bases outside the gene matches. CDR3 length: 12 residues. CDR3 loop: CASSHGTSGRFF. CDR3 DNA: TGTGCCAGCAGCCATGGGACTAGCGGACGATTCTTC.

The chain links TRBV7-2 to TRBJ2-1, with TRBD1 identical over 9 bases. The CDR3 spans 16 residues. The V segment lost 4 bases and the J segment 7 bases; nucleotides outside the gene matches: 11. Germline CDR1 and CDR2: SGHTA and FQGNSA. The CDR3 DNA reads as TGTGCCAGCAGCTCTGCCCGGACAGGGGTGGCTAATGAGCAGTTCTTC. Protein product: CASSSARTGVANEQFF.

The CDR3 is CASSPGTSGSDTQYF. CDR3 nucleotide sequence: TGTGCCAGTAGTCCCGGGACTAGCGGTTCAGATACGCAGTATTTT. J is TRBJ2-3 and V is TRBV19; 11 nucleotides align to TRBD2. The V gene end was trimmed by 5 bases and the J gene end by 4 bases; junction bases not matched to a gene: 5. Germline V CDR1 and CDR2: LNHDA, SQIVND (reference sequence). The CDR3 has 15 residues.

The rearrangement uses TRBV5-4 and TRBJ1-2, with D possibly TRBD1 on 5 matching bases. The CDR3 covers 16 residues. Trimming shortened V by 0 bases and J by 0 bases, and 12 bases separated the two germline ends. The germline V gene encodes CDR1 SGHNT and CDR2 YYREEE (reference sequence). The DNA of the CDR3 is TGTGCCAGCAGCTTGGATCAGGGTAACACTAACTATGGCTACACCTTC. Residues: CASSLDQGNTNYGYTF.

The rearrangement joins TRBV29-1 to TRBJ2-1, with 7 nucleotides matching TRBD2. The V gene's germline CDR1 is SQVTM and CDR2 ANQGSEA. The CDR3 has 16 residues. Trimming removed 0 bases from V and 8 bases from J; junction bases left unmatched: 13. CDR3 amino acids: CSVEDPNTSADDEQFF. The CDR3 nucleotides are TGCAGCGTTGAAGATCCGAACACTAGCGCGGACGATGAGCAGTTCTTC.

CDR3 loop: CATRARDNSPLHF. The CDR3 nucleotides are TGTGCCACCAGAGCCAGGGATAATTCACCCCTCCACTTT. The chain uses TRBV24-1 and TRBJ1-6; a weak D match, TRBD1 (5 bases). CDR1 and CDR2 from the germline V gene are KGHDR and SFDVKD. Trimming pared 7 bases from V and 5 bases from J, leaving 8 bases between. The CDR3 has 13 residues.

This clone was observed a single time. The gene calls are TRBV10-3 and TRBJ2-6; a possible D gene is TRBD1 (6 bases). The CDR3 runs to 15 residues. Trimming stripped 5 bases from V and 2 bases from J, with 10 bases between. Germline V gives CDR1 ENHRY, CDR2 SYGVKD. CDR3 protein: CAISHREPGANVLTF. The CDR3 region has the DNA TGTGCCATCAGTCACAGGGAGCCTGGGGCCAACGTCCTGACTTTC.

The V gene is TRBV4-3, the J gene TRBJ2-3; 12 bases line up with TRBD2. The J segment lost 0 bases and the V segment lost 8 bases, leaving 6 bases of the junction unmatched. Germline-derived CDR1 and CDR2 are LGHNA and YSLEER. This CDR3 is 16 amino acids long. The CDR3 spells CASGYGTSGSTDTQYF. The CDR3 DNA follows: TGCGCCAGCGGCTACGGGACTAGCGGGAGCACAGATACGCAGTATTTT.

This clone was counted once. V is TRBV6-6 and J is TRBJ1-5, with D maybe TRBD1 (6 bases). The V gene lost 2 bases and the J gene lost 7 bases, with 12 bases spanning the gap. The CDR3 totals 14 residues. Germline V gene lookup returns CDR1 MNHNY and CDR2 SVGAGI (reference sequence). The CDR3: CASSYAGGRQPQHF. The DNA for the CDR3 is TGTGCCAGCAGTTACGCGGGGGGCAGGCAGCCCCAGCATTTT.

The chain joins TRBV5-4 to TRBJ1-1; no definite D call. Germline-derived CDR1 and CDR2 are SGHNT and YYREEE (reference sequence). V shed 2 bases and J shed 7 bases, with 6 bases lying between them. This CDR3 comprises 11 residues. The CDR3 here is CASSFRGEAFF. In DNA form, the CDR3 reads TGTGCCAGCAGCTTTCGGGGTGAAGCTTTCTTT.

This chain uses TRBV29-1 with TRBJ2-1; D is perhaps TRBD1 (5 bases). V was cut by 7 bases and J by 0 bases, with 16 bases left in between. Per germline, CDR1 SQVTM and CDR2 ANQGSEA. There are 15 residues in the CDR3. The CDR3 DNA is TGCAGCGGAGGTTATCTAACAGGCTCCTACAATGAGCAGTTCTTC. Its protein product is CSGGYLTGSYNEQFF.

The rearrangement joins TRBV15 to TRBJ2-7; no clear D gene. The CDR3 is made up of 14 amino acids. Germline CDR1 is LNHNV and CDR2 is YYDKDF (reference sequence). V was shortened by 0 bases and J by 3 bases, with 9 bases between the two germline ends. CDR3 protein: CATSRDLASYEQYF. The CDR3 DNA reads TGTGCCACCAGCAGAGATTTGGCTAGCTACGAGCAGTACTTC.

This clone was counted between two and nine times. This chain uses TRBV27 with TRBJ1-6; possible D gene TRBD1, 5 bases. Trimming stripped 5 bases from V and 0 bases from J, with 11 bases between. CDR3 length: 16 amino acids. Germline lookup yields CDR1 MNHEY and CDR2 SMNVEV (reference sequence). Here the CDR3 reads CASSRTYISYNSPLHF. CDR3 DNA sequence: TGTGCCAGCAGTCGGACATATATCTCCTATAATTCACCCCTCCACTTT.

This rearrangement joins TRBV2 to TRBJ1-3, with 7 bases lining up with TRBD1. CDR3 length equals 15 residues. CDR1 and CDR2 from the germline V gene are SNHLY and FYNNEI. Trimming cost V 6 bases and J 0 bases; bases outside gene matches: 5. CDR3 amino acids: CASSGQASSGNTIYF. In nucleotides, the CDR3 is TGTGCCAGCAGCGGACAGGCGAGCTCTGGAAACACCATATATTTT.

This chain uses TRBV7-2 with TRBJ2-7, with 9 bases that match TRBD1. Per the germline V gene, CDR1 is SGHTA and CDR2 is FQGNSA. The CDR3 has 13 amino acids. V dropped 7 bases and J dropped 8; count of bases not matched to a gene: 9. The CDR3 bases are TGTGCCAGCACCACGCCGGGACAGGGCCAGCAGTACTTC. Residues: CASTTPGQGQQYF.

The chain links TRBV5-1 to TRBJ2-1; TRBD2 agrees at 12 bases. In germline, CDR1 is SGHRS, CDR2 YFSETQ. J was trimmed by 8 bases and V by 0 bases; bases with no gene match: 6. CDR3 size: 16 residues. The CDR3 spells CASSLDLAGGLDEQFF. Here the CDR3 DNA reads TGCGCCAGCAGCTTGGATCTAGCGGGGGGGCTCGATGAGCAGTTCTTC.

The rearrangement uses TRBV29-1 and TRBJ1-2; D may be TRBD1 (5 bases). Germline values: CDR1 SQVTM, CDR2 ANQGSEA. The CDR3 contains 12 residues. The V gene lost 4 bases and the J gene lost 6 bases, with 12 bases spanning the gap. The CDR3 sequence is CSVVGGDDGYTF. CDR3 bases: TGCAGCGTTGTTGGCGGGGACGATGGCTACACCTTC.

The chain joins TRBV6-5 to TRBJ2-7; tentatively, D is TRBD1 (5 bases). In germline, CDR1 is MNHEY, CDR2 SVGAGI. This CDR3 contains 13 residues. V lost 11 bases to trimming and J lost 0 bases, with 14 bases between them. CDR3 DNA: TGTGCCTCCCAGGGTCACAGCTCCTACGAGCAGTACTTC. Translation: CASQGHSSYEQYF.

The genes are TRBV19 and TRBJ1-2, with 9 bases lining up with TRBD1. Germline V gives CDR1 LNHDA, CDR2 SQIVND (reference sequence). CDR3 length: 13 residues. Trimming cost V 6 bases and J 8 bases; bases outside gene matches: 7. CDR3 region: CASRPQGAEGYTF. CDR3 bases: TGTGCCAGTAGACCACAGGGGGCGGAAGGCTACACCTTC.

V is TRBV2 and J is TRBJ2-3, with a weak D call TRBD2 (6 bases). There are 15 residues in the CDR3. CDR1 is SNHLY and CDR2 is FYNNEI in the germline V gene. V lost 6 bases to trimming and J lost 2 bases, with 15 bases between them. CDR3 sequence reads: CASRHRDFHTDTQYF. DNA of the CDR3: TGTGCCAGCAGGCACCGGGACTTTCACACAGATACGCAGTATTTT.

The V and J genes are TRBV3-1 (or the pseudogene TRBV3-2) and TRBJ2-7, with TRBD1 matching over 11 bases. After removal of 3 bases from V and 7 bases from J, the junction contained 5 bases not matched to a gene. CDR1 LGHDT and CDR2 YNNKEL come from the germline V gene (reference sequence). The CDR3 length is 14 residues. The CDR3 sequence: CASSQGQGVREQYF. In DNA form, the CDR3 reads TGTGCCAGCAGCCAGGGACAGGGGGTCAGGGAGCAGTACTTC.

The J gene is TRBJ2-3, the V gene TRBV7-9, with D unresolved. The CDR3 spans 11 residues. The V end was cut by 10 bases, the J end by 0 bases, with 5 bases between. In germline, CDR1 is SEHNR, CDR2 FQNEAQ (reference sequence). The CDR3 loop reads CAIQSTDTQYF. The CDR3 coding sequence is TGTGCCATCCAGAGCACAGATACGCAGTATTTT. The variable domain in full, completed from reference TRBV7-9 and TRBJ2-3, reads DTGVSQNPRHKITKRGQNVTFRCDPISEHNRLYWYRQTLGQGPEFLTYFQNEAQLEKSRLLSDRFSAERPKGSFSTLEIQRTEQGDSAMYLCAIQSTDTQYFGPGTRLTVL.

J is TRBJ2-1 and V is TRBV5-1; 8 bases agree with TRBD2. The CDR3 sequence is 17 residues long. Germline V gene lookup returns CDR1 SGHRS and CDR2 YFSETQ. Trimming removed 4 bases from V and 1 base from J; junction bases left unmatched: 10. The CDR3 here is CASSLSSGTSSYNEQFF. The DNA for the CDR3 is TGCGCCAGCAGCCTGTCGTCCGGGACTAGTTCCTACAATGAGCAGTTCTTC. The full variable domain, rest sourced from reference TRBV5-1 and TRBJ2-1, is KAGVTQTPRYLIKTRGQQVTLSCSPISGHRSVSWYQQTPGQGLQFLFEYFSETQRNKGNFPGRFSGRQFSNSRSEMNVSTLELGDSALYLCASSLSSGTSSYNEQFFGPGTRLTVL.

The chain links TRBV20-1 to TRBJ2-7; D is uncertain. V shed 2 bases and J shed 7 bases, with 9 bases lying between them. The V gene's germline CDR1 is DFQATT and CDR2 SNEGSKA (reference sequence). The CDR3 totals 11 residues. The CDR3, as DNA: TGCAGTGCTAGACATTTTCAGGAGCAGTACTTC. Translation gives CSARHFQEQYF.

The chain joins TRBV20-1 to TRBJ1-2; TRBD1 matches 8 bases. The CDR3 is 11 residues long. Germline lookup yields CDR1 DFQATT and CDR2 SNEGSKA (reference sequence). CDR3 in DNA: TGCAGGCTAACAGGGGGTAGGGGCTACACCTTC. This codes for CRLTGGRGYTF.

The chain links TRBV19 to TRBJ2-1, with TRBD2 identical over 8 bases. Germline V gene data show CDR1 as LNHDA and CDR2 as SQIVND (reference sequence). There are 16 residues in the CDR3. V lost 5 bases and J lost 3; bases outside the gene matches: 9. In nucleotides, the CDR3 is TGTGCCAGTAGTCAAGGGGCGGGACTAGTCTACAATGAGCAGTTCTTC. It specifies CASSQGAGLVYNEQFF.

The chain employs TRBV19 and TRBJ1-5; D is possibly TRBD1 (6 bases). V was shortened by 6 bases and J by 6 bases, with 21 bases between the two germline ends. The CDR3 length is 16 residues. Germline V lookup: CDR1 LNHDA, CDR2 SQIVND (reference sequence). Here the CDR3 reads CASRAWGIGGTQPQHF. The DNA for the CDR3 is TGTGCCAGTAGAGCATGGGGGATTGGGGGCACTCAGCCCCAGCATTTT.